Listed below are T cell receptor beta chains from one sample, sequenced in a study of T cells in Graves' hyperthyroidism and ophthalmopathy. TCRdb recomputed calls from the multiplex PCR reads with MiXCR, one row per CDR3 protein. This sample yields about 520,000 distinct CDR3 sequences, of which approximately 25% are seen a single time; around 11% belongs to the top ten. The sample was blood. The receptors originated from a woman in her 30s with Graves' ophthalmopathy. Both conserved end residues are part of each CDR3. The D gene is left open where the match is weak. Clone size is not always given. Where it is, it says once, few, many or a class for expanded clones.

d_gene: TRBD1
abundance: many
v_gene: TRBV12-3/TRBV12-4
j_gene: TRBJ1-3
CDR3aa: CASSFGDRGPSGNTIYF
CDR3nt: TGTGCCAGCAGTTTCGGGGACAGGGGTCCGTCTGGAAACACCATATATTTT

d_gene: TRBD1
abundance: few
v_gene: TRBV5-4
j_gene: TRBJ1-1
CDR3aa: CASSSPAGTGVAEAFF
CDR3nt: TGTGCCAGCAGCTCCCCGGCCGGGACAGGCGTCGCTGAAGCTTTCTTT

d_gene: NA
abundance: few
v_gene: TRBV11-2
j_gene: TRBJ2-5
CDR3aa: CASSLDSWVGETQYF
CDR3nt: TGTGCCAGCAGCTTAGATAGTTGGGTAGGGGAGACCCAGTACTTC

d_gene: TRBD2
abundance: NA
v_gene: TRBV12-3/TRBV12-4
j_gene: TRBJ2-7
CDR3aa: CASKLAGHYKQYF
CDR3nt: TGCGCCAGTAAACTAGCGGGGCACTACAAGCAGTACTTC

d_gene: NA
abundance: many
v_gene: TRBV6-1
j_gene: TRBJ2-2
CDR3aa: CASIEANTGELFF
CDR3nt: TGTGCCAGCATCGAGGCGAACACCGGGGAGCTGTTTTTT

d_gene: TRBD1
abundance: many
v_gene: TRBV29-1
j_gene: TRBJ2-7
CDR3aa: CSVEGTGNYEQYF
CDR3nt: TGCAGCGTTGAGGGGACAGGGAATTACGAGCAGTACTTC

d_gene: TRBD2
abundance: NA
v_gene: TRBV15
j_gene: TRBJ2-7
CDR3aa: CATSVAGGRAGEQYF
CDR3nt: TGTGCCACCAGCGTCGCCGGCGGGAGGGCAGGCGAGCAGTACTTC

d_gene: NA
abundance: many
v_gene: TRBV12-3/TRBV12-4
j_gene: TRBJ1-3
CDR3aa: CASSLRSRFSGNTIYF
CDR3nt: TGTGCCAGCAGTTTAAGGAGTCGGTTCTCTGGAAACACCATATATTTT

d_gene: NA
abundance: many
v_gene: TRBV20-1
j_gene: TRBJ1-1
CDR3aa: CSARWQGVDTEAFF
CDR3nt: TGCAGTGCTAGGTGGCAGGGTGTTGACACTGAAGCTTTCTTT

d_gene: NA
abundance: NA
v_gene: TRBV6-5
j_gene: TRBJ2-7
CDR3aa: CASSYPPGRQTYEQYF
CDR3nt: TGTGCCAGCAGTTACCCCCCGGGACGGCAGACCTACGAGCAGTACTTC

d_gene: TRBD1
abundance: once
v_gene: TRBV7-2
j_gene: TRBJ2-5
CDR3aa: CASSSATGIGETQYF
CDR3nt: TGTGCCAGCAGCTCAGCGACAGGGATAGGTGAGACCCAGTACTTC

d_gene: NA
abundance: NA
v_gene: TRBV6-1
j_gene: TRBJ1-2
CDR3aa: CASSDAGAYGYTF
CDR3nt: TGTGCCAGCTCCGACGCGGGCGCCTATGGCTACACCTTC

d_gene: NA
abundance: many
v_gene: TRBV28
j_gene: TRBJ2-7
CDR3aa: CASSNLDVSYEQYF
CDR3nt: TGTGCCAGCAGTAACTTGGACGTCTCCTACGAGCAGTACTTC

d_gene: NA
abundance: many
v_gene: TRBV2
j_gene: TRBJ2-5
CDR3aa: CASSSRFQETQYF
CDR3nt: TGTGCCAGCAGTTCGCGGTTCCAAGAGACCCAGTACTTC

d_gene: TRBD2
abundance: many
v_gene: TRBV5-8
j_gene: TRBJ2-7
CDR3aa: CASSLWGGSYEQYF
CDR3nt: TGTGCCAGCAGCTTGTGGGGGGGTTCCTACGAGCAGTACTTC

d_gene: NA
abundance: NA
v_gene: TRBV6-1
j_gene: TRBJ2-2
CDR3aa: CASKGETGPTGELFF
CDR3nt: TGTGCCAGCAAGGGAGAGACAGGCCCCACCGGGGAGCTGTTTTTT

d_gene: NA
abundance: few
v_gene: TRBV2
j_gene: TRBJ2-7
CDR3aa: CASSTTVSYEQYF
CDR3nt: TGTGCCAGCAGTACGACGGTGTCCTACGAGCAGTACTTC

d_gene: TRBD1
abundance: many
v_gene: TRBV5-4
j_gene: TRBJ1-1
CDR3aa: CASSLGAGGATEAFF
CDR3nt: TGTGCCAGCAGCTTGGGGGCAGGGGGAGCGACTGAAGCTTTCTTT

d_gene: NA
abundance: many
v_gene: TRBV10-3
j_gene: TRBJ1-1
CDR3aa: CAISDNGGGNTEAFF
CDR3nt: TGTGCCATCAGTGATAATGGGGGCGGGAACACTGAAGCTTTCTTT

d_gene: TRBD1
abundance: NA
v_gene: TRBV7-9
j_gene: TRBJ1-1
CDR3aa: CASRATGTGVGEAFF
CDR3nt: TGTGCCAGCAGGGCTACCGGGACAGGGGTTGGTGAAGCTTTCTTT

d_gene: TRBD1
abundance: NA
v_gene: TRBV24-1
j_gene: TRBJ1-1
CDR3aa: CATSDSRGQQGNTEAFF
CDR3nt: TGTGCCACCAGTGATTCGCGGGGACAGCAGGGGAACACTGAAGCTTTCTTT

d_gene: TRBD1
abundance: NA
v_gene: TRBV19
j_gene: TRBJ1-2
CDR3aa: CASTTDRGRYGYTF
CDR3nt: TGTGCCAGTACTACGGACAGGGGGCGTTACGGCTACACCTTC

d_gene: NA
abundance: NA
v_gene: TRBV7-9
j_gene: TRBJ2-3
CDR3aa: CASSFLTADTQYF
CDR3nt: TGTGCCAGCAGCTTTTTGACGGCAGATACGCAGTATTTT

d_gene: NA
abundance: many
v_gene: TRBV5-4
j_gene: TRBJ2-2
CDR3aa: CASSLGGRGTGELFF
CDR3nt: TGTGCCAGCAGCTTGGGGGGTCGTGGCACCGGGGAGCTGTTTTTT

d_gene: NA
abundance: few
v_gene: TRBV9
j_gene: TRBJ1-2
CDR3aa: CASSPDIDGYTF
CDR3nt: TGTGCCAGCAGCCCAGACATAGATGGCTACACCTTC

d_gene: NA
abundance: NA
v_gene: TRBV6-1
j_gene: TRBJ1-1
CDR3aa: CASRPRAALNTEAFF
CDR3nt: TGTGCCAGCAGACCCAGGGCCGCTCTGAACACTGAAGCTTTCTTT

d_gene: TRBD1
abundance: NA
v_gene: TRBV9
j_gene: TRBJ1-1
CDR3aa: CASSGQGRDTEAFF
CDR3nt: TGTGCCAGCAGCGGACAGGGGAGGGATACTGAAGCTTTCTTT

d_gene: TRBD1
abundance: NA
v_gene: TRBV20-1
j_gene: TRBJ2-5
CDR3aa: CSARAETGEETQYF
CDR3nt: TGCAGTGCTAGAGCGGAGACAGGGGAAGAGACCCAGTACTTC

d_gene: TRBD1
abundance: few
v_gene: TRBV27
j_gene: TRBJ1-5
CDR3aa: CASSLHTGGNQPQHF
CDR3nt: TGTGCCAGCAGTTTGCACACAGGGGGAAATCAGCCCCAGCATTTT

d_gene: TRBD1
abundance: few
v_gene: TRBV5-1
j_gene: TRBJ1-1
CDR3aa: CASSTDRGARDTEAFF
CDR3nt: TGCGCCAGCAGCACGGACAGGGGGGCCCGGGACACTGAAGCTTTCTTT

d_gene: NA
abundance: many
v_gene: TRBV12-3/TRBV12-4
j_gene: TRBJ2-7
CDR3aa: CASSPWATYEQYF
CDR3nt: TGTGCCAGCAGCCCATGGGCTACCTACGAGCAGTACTTC

d_gene: TRBD1
abundance: NA
v_gene: TRBV6-1
j_gene: TRBJ1-2
CDR3aa: CASSRDSESGYTF
CDR3nt: TGTGCCAGCAGTCGGGACAGCGAGTCCGGCTACACCTTC

d_gene: NA
abundance: many
v_gene: TRBV7-9
j_gene: TRBJ2-5
CDR3aa: CASSLGLKETQYF
CDR3nt: TGTGCCAGCAGCTTAGGGCTAAAGGAGACCCAGTACTTC

d_gene: NA
abundance: NA
v_gene: TRBV7-2
j_gene: TRBJ1-2
CDR3aa: CASIRDGYTF
CDR3nt: TGTGCCAGCATAAGGGACGGCTACACCTTC

d_gene: NA
abundance: many
v_gene: TRBV6-5
j_gene: TRBJ1-1
CDR3aa: CASSYPPTGMNTEAFF
CDR3nt: TGTGCCAGCAGTTACCCGCCAACAGGAATGAACACTGAAGCTTTCTTT

d_gene: NA
abundance: many
v_gene: TRBV4-3
j_gene: TRBJ1-1
CDR3aa: CASSQGGWGSTEAFF
CDR3nt: TGCGCCAGCAGCCAAGGGGGGTGGGGGAGCACTGAAGCTTTCTTT

d_gene: NA
abundance: NA
v_gene: TRBV15
j_gene: TRBJ2-5
CDR3aa: CATSRDRDSETQYF
CDR3nt: TGTGCCACCAGCAGAGACCGGGATTCAGAGACCCAGTACTTC

d_gene: NA
abundance: NA
v_gene: TRBV6-1
j_gene: TRBJ1-1
CDR3aa: CASRTQEGSRTEAFF
CDR3nt: TGTGCCAGCAGGACCCAGGAGGGGAGTAGAACTGAAGCTTTCTTT

d_gene: NA
abundance: many
v_gene: TRBV9
j_gene: TRBJ2-2
CDR3aa: CASSVGGANTGELFF
CDR3nt: TGTGCCAGCAGCGTAGGCGGGGCGAACACCGGGGAGCTGTTTTTT

d_gene: NA
abundance: few
v_gene: TRBV19
j_gene: TRBJ1-5
CDR3aa: CASSVPPRGPEYSNQPQHF
CDR3nt: TGTGCCAGTAGTGTCCCCCCCAGGGGCCCGGAGTATAGCAATCAGCCCCAGCATTTT

d_gene: TRBD2
abundance: NA
v_gene: TRBV19
j_gene: TRBJ2-4
CDR3aa: CASTSTSGRYSKNIQYF
CDR3nt: TGTGCCAGTACCTCGACTAGCGGGAGATATAGCAAAAACATTCAGTACTTC

d_gene: TRBD2
abundance: NA
v_gene: TRBV28
j_gene: TRBJ2-5
CDR3aa: CATALAGQETQYF
CDR3nt: TGTGCCACGGCGCTAGCGGGGCAAGAGACCCAGTACTTC

d_gene: TRBD1
abundance: many
v_gene: TRBV19
j_gene: TRBJ1-1
CDR3aa: CASRVTGAVSTEAFF
CDR3nt: TGTGCCAGTAGGGTCACAGGGGCTGTATCGACTGAAGCTTTCTTT

d_gene: TRBD2
abundance: few
v_gene: TRBV4-1
j_gene: TRBJ2-5
CDR3aa: CASSQVGRLAGGPGVETQYF
CDR3nt: TGCGCCAGCAGCCAAGTAGGACGGCTAGCGGGGGGGCCGGGGGTAGAGACCCAGTACTTC

d_gene: NA
abundance: NA
v_gene: TRBV18
j_gene: TRBJ1-1
CDR3aa: CASSPQDGLMNTEAFF
CDR3nt: TGTGCCAGCTCACCACAAGACGGGTTAATGAACACTGAAGCTTTCTTT

d_gene: NA
abundance: many
v_gene: TRBV4-2
j_gene: TRBJ1-3
CDR3aa: CASSQGDNSGNTIYF
CDR3nt: TGTGCCAGCAGCCAAGGGGACAACTCTGGAAACACCATATATTTT

d_gene: TRBD1
abundance: many
v_gene: TRBV7-2
j_gene: TRBJ1-2
CDR3aa: CASSLVQGQNYGYTF
CDR3nt: TGTGCCAGCAGCTTGGTACAGGGGCAAAACTATGGCTACACCTTC

d_gene: NA
abundance: many
v_gene: TRBV7-2
j_gene: TRBJ1-2
CDR3aa: CASTTAGGAGYGYTF
CDR3nt: TGTGCCAGCACCACGGCGGGGGGGGCTGGATATGGCTACACCTTC

d_gene: NA
abundance: many
v_gene: TRBV28
j_gene: TRBJ1-1
CDR3aa: CASFWGAGNTEAFF
CDR3nt: TGTGCCAGCTTTTGGGGGGCCGGTAACACTGAAGCTTTCTTT

d_gene: NA
abundance: few
v_gene: TRBV6-5
j_gene: TRBJ1-1
CDR3aa: CASSLLGGPPAFF
CDR3nt: TGTGCCAGCAGTCTACTCGGGGGGCCACCAGCTTTCTTT

d_gene: NA
abundance: many
v_gene: TRBV6-1
j_gene: TRBJ2-5
CDR3aa: CASRHPNSPSQETQYF
CDR3nt: TGTGCCAGCAGACACCCGAACAGTCCTTCCCAAGAGACCCAGTACTTC

d_gene: NA
abundance: once
v_gene: TRBV20-1
j_gene: TRBJ1-1
CDR3aa: CSARERPDILNTEAFF
CDR3nt: TGCAGTGCTAGAGAGAGGCCGGATATCCTGAACACTGAAGCTTTCTTT

d_gene: NA
abundance: many
v_gene: TRBV14
j_gene: TRBJ1-5
CDR3aa: CASSQQGVNQPQHF
CDR3nt: TGTGCCAGCAGCCAACAGGGAGTGAATCAGCCCCAGCATTTT

d_gene: NA
abundance: many
v_gene: TRBV30
j_gene: TRBJ1-1
CDR3aa: CAWSRGRSFRNTEAFF
CDR3nt: TGTGCCTGGAGTCGAGGCAGGTCCTTCCGGAACACTGAAGCTTTCTTT